The 3 T cell receptor beta chains listed next were all sequenced from one sample in a study of blood T cell repertoires in COVID-19. Assay: immunoSEQ multiplex PCR; the TCRdb copy retains only in-frame clones and omits some. The sample comprises about 290,000 clones, around four fifths of which are singletons, and approximately 3.8% rests with the top ten. The source material was peripheral blood. These receptors all come from a woman in her 50s with active or convalescent COVID-19.

This clone was detected only a few times. V and J are TRBV5-1 and TRBJ2-3, with 8 nucleotides matching TRBD1. The germline V gene encodes CDR1 SGHRS and CDR2 YFSETQ. V lost 4 bases to trimming and J lost 1 base; unmatched junction nucleotides: 2. CDR3 length equals 14 residues. CDR3 sequence: CASSRDRRTDTQYF. DNA for the CDR3: TGCGCCAGCAGCCGGGACAGGCGCACAGATACGCAGTATTTT.

This clone came up a few times. V gene TRBV9 combines with J gene TRBJ2-7; TRBD2 matches 10 bases. The CDR3 extends over 14 amino acids. CDR1 and CDR2 from the germline V gene are SGDLS and YYNGEE. The V segment lost 3 bases and the J segment 3 bases; nucleotides outside the gene matches: 3. The CDR3 region is CASSGLAGGYEQYF. The DNA of the CDR3 is TGTGCCAGCAGCGGTTTAGCGGGAGGCTACGAGCAGTACTTC.

This sequence joins TRBV9 and TRBJ2-1, with D possibly TRBD1 on 5 matching bases. There are 13 residues in the CDR3. Per germline, CDR1 SGDLS and CDR2 YYNGEE. Trimming removed 3 bases at V and 1 base at J, with 5 bases between. The CDR3 sequence is CASSEGSYNEQFF. DNA for the CDR3: TGTGCCAGCAGCGAGGGGTCCTACAATGAGCAGTTCTTC.